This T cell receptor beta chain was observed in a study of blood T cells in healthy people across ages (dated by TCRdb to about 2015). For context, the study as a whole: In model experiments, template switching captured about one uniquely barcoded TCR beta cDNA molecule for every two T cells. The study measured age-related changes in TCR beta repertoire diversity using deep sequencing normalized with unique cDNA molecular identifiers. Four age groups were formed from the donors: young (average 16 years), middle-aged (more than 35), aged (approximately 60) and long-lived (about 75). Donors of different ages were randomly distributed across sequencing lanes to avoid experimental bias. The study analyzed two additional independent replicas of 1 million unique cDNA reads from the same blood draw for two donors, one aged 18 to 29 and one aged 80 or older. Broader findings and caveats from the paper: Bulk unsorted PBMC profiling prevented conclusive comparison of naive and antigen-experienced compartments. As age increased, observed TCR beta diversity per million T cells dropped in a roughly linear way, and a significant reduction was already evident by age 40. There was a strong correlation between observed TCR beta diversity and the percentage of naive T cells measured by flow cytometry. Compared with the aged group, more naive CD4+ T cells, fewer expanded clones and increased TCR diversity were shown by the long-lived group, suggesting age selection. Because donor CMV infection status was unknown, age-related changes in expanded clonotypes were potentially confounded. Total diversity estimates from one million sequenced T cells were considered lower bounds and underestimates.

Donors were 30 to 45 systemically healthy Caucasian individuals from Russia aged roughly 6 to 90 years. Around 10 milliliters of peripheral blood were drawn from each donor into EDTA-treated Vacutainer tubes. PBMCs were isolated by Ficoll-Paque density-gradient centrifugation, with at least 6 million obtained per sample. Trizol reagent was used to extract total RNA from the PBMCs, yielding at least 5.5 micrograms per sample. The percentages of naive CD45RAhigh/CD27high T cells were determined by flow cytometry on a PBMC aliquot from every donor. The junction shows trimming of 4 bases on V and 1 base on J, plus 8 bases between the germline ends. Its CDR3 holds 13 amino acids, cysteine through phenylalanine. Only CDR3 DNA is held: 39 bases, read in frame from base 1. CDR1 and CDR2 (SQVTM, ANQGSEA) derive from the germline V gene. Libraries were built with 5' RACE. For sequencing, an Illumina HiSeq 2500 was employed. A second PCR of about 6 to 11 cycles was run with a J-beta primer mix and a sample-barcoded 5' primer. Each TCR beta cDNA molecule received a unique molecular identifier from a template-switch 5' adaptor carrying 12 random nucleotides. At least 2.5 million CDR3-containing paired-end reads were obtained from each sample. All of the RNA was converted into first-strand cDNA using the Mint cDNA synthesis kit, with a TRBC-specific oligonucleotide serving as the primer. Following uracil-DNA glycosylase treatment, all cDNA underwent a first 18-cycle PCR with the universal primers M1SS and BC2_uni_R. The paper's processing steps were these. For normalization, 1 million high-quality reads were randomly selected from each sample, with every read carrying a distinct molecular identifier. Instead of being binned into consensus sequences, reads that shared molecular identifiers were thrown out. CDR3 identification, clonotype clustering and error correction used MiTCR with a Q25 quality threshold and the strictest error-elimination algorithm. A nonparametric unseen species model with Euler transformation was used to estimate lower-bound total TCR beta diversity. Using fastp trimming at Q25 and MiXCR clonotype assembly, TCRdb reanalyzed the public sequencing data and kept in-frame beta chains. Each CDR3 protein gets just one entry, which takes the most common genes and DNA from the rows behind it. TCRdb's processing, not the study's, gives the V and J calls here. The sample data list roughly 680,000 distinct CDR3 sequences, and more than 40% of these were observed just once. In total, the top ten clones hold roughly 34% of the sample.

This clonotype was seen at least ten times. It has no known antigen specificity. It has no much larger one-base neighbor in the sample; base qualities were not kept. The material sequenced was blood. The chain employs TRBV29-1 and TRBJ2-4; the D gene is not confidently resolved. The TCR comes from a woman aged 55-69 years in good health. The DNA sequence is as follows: TGCAGCGTTGTGGTGGTGGCCAAAAACATTCAGTACTTC. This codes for CSVVVVAKNIQYF.